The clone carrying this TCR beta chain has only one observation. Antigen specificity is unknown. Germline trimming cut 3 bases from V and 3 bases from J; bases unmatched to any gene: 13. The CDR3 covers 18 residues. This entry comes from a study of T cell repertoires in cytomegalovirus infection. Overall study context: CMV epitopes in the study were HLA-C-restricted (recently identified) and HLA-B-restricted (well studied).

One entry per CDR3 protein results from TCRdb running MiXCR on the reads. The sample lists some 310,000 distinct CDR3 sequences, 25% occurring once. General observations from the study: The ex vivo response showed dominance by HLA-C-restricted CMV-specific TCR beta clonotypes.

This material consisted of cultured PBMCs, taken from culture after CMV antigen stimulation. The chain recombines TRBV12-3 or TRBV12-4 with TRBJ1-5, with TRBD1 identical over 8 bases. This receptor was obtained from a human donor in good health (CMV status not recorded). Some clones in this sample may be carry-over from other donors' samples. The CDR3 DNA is TGTGCCAGCAGTTTTGGGACAGGACCACTAATAATCAATCAGCCCCAGCATTTT. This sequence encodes CASSFGTGPLIINQPQHF.